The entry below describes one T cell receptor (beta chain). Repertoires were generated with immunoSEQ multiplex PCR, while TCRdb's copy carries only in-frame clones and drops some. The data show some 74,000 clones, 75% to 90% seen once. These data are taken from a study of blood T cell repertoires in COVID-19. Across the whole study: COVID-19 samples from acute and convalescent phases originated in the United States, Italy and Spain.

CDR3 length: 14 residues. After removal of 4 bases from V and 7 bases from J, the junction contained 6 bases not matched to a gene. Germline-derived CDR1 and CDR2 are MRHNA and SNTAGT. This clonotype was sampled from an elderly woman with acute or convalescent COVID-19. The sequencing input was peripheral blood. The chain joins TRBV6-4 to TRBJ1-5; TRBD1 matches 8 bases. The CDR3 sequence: CASSAGQGGQPQHF. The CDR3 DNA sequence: TGTGCCAGCAGTGCCGGACAGGGCGGACAGCCCCAGCATTTT.